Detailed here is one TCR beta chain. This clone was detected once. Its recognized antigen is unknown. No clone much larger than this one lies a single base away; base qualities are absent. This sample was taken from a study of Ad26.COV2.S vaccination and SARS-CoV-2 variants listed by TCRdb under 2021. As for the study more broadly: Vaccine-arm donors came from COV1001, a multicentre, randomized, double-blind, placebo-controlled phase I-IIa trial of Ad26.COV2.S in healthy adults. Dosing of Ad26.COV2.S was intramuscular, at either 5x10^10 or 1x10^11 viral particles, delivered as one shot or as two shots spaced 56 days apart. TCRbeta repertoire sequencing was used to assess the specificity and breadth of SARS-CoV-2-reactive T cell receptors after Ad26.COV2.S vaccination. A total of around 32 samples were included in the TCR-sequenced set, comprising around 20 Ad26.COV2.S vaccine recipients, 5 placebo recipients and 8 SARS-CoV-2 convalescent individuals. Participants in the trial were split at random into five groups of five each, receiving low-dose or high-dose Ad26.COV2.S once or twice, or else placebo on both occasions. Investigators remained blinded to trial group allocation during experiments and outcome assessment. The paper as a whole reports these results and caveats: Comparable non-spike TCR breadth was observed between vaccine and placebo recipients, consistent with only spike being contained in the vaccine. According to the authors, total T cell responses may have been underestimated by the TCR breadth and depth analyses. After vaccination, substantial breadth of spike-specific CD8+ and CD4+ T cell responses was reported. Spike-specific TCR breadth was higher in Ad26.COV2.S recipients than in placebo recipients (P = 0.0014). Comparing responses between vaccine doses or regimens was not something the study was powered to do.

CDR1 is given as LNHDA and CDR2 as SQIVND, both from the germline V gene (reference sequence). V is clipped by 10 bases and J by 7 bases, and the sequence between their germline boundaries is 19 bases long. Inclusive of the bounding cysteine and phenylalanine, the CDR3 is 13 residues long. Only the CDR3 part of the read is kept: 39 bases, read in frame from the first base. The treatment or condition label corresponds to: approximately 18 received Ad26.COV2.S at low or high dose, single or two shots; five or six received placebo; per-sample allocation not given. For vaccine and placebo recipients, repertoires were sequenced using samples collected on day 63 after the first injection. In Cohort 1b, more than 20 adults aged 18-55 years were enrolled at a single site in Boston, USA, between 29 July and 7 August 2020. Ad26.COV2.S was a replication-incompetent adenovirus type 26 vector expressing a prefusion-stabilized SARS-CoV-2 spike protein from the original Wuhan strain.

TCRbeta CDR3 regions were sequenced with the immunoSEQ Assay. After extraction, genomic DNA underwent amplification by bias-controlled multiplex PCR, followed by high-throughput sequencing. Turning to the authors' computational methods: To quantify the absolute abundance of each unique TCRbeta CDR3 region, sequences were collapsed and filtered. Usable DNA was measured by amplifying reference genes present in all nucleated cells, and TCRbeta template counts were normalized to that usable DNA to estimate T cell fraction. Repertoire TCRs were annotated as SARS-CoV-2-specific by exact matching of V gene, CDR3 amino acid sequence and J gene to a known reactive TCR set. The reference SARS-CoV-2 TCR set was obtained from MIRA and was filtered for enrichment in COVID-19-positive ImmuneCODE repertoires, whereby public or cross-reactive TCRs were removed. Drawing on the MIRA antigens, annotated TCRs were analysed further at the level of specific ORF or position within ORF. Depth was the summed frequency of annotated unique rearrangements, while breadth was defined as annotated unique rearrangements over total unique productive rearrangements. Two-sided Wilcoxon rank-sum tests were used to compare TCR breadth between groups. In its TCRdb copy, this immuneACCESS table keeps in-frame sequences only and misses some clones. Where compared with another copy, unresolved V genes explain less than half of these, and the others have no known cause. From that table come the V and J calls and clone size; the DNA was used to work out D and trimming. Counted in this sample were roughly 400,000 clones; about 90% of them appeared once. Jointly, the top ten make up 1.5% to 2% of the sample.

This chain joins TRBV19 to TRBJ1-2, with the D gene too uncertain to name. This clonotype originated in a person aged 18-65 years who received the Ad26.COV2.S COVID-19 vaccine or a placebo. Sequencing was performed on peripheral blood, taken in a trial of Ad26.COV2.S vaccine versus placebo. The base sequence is TGTGCCACCCTCGACATAGCAGTCCCTGGCTACACCTTC. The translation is CATLDIAVPGYTF.